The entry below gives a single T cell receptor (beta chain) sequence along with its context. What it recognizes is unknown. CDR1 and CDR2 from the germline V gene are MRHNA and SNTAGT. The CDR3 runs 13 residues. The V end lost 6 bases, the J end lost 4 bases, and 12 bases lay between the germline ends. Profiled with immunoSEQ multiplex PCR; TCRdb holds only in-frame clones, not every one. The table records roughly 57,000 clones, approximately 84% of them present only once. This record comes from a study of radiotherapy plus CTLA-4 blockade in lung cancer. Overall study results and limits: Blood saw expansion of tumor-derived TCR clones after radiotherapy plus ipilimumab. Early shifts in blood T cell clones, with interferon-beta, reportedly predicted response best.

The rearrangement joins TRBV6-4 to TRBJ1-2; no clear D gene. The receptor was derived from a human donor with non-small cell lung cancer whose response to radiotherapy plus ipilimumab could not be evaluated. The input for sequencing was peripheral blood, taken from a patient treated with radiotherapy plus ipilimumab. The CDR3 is CASSAELGYGYTF. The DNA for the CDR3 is TGTGCCAGCAGCGCTGAACTAGGCTATGGCTACACCTTC.